The T cell receptor beta chain described here comes from a study of blood T cell repertoires in COVID-19. The germline V gene encodes CDR1 MNHNS and CDR2 SASEGT. V was clipped by 2 bases and J by 7 bases, with 14 bases between them. The CDR3 sequence is 14 residues long. Repertoires were generated with immunoSEQ multiplex PCR, while TCRdb's copy carries only in-frame clones and drops some. Of around 99,000 clones listed, more than 65% were seen once; the top ten hold 15% to 20%. The material sequenced was peripheral blood. This sequence was found in a woman older than 75 with active or convalescent COVID-19. This sequence joins TRBV6-1 and TRBJ1-2; a possible D gene is TRBD1 (5 bases). The chain's CDR3 is CASSEQGGRGGYTF. The CDR3 DNA follows: TGTGCCAGCAGTGAACAGGGCGGCCGAGGTGGCTACACCTTC.